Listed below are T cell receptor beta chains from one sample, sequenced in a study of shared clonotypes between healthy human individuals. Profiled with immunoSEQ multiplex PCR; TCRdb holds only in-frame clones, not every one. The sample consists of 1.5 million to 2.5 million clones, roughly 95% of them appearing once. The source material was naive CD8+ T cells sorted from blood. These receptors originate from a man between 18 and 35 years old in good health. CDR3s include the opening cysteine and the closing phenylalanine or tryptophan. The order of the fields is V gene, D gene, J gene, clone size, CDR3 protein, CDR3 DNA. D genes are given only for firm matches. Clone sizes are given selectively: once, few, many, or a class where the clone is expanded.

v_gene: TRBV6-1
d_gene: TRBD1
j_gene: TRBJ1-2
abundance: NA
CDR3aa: CASSAGTVYGYTF
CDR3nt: TGTGCCAGCAGTGCCGGGACAGTCTATGGCTACACCTTC

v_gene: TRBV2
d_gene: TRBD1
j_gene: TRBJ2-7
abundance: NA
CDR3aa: CASSEPREGQGPYEQYF
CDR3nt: TGTGCCAGCAGTGAACCACGAGAGGGACAGGGTCCCTACGAGCAGTACTTC

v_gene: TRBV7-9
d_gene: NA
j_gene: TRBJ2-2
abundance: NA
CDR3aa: CASSLRGNAGELFF
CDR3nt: TGTGCCAGCAGCCTAAGGGGGAACGCCGGGGAGCTGTTTTTT

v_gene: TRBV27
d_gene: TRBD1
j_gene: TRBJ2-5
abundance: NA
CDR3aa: CASSPMGTGGQETQYF
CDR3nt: TGTGCCAGCAGTCCGATGGGGACAGGAGGGCAAGAGACCCAGTACTTC

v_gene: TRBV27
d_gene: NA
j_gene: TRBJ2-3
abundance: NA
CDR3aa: CASTNGDTQYF
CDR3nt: TGTGCCAGCACTAATGGAGATACGCAGTATTTT

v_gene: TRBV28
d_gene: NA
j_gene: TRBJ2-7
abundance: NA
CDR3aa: CASKSGDPSYEQYF
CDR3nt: TGTGCCAGCAAAAGTGGGGATCCCTCTTACGAGCAGTACTTC

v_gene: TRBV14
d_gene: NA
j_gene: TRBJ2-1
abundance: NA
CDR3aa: CASSHYQGNNEQFF
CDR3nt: TGTGCCAGCAGCCATTATCAAGGGAACAATGAGCAGTTCTTC

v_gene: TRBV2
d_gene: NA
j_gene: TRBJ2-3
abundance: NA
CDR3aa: CASRSTGTDTQYF
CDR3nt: TGTGCCAGCAGGTCTACCGGCACAGATACGCAGTATTTT

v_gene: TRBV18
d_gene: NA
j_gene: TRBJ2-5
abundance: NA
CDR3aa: CASSPDTQETQYF
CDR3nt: TGTGCCAGCTCACCGGACACCCAAGAGACCCAGTACTTC

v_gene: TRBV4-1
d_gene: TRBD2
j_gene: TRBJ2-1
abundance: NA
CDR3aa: CASSPPGTSGYNEQFF
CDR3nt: TGCGCCAGCAGCCCTCCCGGGACTAGCGGCTACAATGAGCAGTTCTTC

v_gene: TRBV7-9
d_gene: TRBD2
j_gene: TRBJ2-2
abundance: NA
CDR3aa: CASRRPAGDTGELFF
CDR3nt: TGTGCCAGCAGGCGCCCGGCGGGGGACACCGGGGAGCTGTTTTTT

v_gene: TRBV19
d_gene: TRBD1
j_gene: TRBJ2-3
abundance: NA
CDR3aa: CASTTPGQGITDTQYF
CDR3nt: TGTGCCAGTACTACCCCGGGACAGGGTATAACAGATACGCAGTATTTT

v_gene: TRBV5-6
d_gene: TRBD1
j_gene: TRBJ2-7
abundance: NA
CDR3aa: CAGSPFGQGTYYEQYF
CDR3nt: TGTGCCGGCAGCCCCTTTGGACAGGGGACGTACTACGAGCAGTACTTC

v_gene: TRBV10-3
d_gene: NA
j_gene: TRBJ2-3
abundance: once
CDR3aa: CAISVDQSTDTQYF
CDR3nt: TGTGCCATCAGTGTTGACCAAAGCACAGATACGCAGTATTTT